This T cell receptor beta chain was retrieved from a study of blood T cell repertoires in COVID-19. The wider study: Samples of COVID-19 (acute and convalescent) were obtained from the United States, Italy and Spain.

The CDR3 extends over 16 amino acids. Germline CDR1 reads ENHRY; CDR2 reads SYGVKD. Trimming removed 5 bases at V and 3 bases at J, with 18 bases between. A single count supports this clone. The authors' processing: Reference gene primer amplification yielded estimated nucleated cell counts. Clones were read by immunoSEQ multiplex PCR, and TCRdb kept only the in-frame ones, dropping some. For V, J and clone size, that table is used; D and trimming come from the DNA. The table includes some 190,000 clones, about 77% detected once. Participants had their cohort set by participant-reported clinical history.

The chain recombines TRBV10-3 with TRBJ2-3; tentative D call: TRBD1 (7 bases). This receptor was taken from a woman aged 45-60 years with acute COVID-19. Sequencing was done on a sample of PBMCs or T cells enriched from blood (not recorded which). In DNA, the CDR3 is TGTGCCATCAGTCCGTCAGGAGGGGGCACGACAGATACGCAGTATTTT. Translation: CAISPSGGGTTDTQYF.